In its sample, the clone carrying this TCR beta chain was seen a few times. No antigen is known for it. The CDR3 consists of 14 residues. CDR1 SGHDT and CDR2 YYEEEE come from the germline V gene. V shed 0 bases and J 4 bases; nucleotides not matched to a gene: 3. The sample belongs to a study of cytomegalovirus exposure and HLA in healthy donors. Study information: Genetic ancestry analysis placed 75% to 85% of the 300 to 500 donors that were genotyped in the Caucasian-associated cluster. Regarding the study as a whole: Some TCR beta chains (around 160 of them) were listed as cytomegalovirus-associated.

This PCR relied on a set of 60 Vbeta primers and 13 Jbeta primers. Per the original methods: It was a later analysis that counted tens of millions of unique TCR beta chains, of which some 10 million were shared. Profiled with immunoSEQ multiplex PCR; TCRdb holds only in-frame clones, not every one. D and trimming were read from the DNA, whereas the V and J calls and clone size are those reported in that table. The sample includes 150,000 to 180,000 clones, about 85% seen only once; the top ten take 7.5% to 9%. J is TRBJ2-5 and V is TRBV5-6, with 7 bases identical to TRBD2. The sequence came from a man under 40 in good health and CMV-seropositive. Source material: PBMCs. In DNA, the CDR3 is TGTGCCAGCAGCTTGGTGGGGGAGGGAGAGACCCAGTACTTC. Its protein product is CASSLVGEGETQYF.